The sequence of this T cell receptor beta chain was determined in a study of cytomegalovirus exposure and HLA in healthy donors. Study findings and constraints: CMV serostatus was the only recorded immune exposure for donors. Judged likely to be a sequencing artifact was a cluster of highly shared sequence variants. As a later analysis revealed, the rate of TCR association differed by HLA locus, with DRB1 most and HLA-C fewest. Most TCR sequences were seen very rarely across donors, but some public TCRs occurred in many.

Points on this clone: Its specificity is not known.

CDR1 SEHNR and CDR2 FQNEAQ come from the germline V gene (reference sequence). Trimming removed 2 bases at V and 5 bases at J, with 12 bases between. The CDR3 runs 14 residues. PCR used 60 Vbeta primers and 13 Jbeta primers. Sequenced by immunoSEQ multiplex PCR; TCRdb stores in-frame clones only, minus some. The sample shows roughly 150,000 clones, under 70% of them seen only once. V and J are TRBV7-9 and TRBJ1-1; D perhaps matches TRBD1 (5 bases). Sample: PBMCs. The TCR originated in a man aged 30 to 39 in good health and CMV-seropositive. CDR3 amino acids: CASSLKGIWTEAFF. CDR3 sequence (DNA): TGTGCCAGCAGCTTAAAGGGGATTTGGACTGAAGCTTTCTTT.